The source of this T cell receptor (beta chain) is a study of cytomegalovirus exposure and HLA in healthy donors. Overall study results and limits: One cluster of highly shared sequence variants probably arose as a sequencing artifact.

The CDR3 contains 12 residues. Germline V gene sequence: CDR1 MNHEY, CDR2 SVGAGI. Trimming took 5 bases from V and 5 from J; bases not matched to a gene: 1. A remark on this clone: Its antigen is unknown.

A multiplex PCR was run with 60 Vbeta primers and 13 Jbeta primers. Sequencing was performed with immunoSEQ multiplex PCR; in TCRdb, only in-frame clones are kept and a portion is missing. In the table there are 140,000 to 150,000 clones, 70% of which are singletons. The rearrangement uses TRBV6-5 and TRBJ1-2; 8 bases are shared with TRBD1. The sequence came from a woman aged 60-75 years in good health and CMV-seropositive. Sample: PBMCs. This CDR3 reads CASSTGGYGYTF. The DNA for the CDR3 is TGTGCCAGCAGTACAGGGGGTTATGGCTACACCTTC.